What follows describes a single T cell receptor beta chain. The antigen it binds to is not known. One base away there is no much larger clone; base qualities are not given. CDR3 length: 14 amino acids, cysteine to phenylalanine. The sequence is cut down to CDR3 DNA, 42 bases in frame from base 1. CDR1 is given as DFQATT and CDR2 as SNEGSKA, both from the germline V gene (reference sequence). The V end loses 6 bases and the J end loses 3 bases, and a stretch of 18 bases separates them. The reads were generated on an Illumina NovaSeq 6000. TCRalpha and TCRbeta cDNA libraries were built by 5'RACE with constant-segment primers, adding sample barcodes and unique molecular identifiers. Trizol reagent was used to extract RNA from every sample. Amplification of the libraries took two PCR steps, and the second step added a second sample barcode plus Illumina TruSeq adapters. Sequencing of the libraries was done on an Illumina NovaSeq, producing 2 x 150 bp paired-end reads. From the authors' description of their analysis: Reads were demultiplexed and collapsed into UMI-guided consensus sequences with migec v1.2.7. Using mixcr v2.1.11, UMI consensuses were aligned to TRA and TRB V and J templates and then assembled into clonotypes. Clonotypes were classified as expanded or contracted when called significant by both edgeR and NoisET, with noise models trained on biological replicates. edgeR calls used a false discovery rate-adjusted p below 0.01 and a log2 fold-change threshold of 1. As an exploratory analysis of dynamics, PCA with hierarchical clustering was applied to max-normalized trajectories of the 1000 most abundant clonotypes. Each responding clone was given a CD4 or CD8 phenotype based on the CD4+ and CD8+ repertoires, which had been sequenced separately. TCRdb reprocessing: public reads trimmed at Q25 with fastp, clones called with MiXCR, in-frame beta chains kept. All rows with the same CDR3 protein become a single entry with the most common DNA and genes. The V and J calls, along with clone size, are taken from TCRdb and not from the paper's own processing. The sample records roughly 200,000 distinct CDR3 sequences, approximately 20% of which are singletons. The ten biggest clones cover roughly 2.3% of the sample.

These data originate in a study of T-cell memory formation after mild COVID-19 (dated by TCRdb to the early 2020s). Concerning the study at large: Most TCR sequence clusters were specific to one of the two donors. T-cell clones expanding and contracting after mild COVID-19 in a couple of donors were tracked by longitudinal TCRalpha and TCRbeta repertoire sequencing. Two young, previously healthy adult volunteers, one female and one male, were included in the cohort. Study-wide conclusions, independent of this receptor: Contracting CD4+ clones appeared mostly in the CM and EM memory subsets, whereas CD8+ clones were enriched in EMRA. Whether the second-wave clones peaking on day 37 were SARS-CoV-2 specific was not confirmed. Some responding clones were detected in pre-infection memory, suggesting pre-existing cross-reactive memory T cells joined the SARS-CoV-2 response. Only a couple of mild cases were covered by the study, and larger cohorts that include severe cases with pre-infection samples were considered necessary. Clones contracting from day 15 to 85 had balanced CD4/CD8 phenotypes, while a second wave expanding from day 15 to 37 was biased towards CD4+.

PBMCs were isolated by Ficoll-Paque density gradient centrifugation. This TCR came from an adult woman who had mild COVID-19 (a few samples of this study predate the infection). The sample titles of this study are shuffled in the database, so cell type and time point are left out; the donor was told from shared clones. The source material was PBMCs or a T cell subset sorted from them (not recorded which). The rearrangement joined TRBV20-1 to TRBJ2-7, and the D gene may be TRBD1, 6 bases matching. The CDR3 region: CSAGTGNPHYEQYF. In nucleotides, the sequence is TGCAGTGCCGGAACAGGGAACCCGCACTACGAGCAGTACTTC.